The clone carrying this T cell receptor beta chain was seen repeatedly, ten times or more. This entry comes from a study of neurological immune-mediated disorders. The CDR3 sequence is 16 residues long. Germline-derived CDR1 and CDR2 are DFQATT and SNEGSKA (reference sequence). The trim removed 3 bases at V and 8 bases at J, leaving 14 bases unmatched. TCRdb re-analysed the 5' RACE reads in MiXCR, keeping a single row per CDR3 protein. This sample has roughly 25,000 distinct CDR3 sequences, with 5.5% to 8% found just once. The sequence was collected from a woman aged 40 to 50 in good health. This chain links TRBV20-1 with TRBJ1-5; 9 nucleotides line up with TRBD1. Sequences were obtained from PBMCs. CDR3 sequence (DNA): TGCAGTGCTAGGGAGTGGGACAGGGTCGCGTATGAGCCCCAGCATTTT. This codes for CSAREWDRVAYEPQHF.